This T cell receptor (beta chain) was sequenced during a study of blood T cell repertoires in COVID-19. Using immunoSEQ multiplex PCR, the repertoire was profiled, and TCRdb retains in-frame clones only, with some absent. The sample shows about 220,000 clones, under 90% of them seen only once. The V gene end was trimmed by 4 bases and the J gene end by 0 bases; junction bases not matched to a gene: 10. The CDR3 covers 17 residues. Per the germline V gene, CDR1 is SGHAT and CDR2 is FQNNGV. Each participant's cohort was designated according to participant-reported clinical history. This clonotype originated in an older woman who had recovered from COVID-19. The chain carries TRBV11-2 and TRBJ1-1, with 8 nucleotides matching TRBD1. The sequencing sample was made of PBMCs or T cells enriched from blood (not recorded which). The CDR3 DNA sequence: TGTGCCAGCAGCTCCGGACAGGGTGGTGCGATGAACACTGAAGCTTTCTTT. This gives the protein CASSSGQGGAMNTEAFF.